This T cell receptor beta chain was found in a study of cytomegalovirus exposure and HLA in healthy donors (TCRdb year 2017). Some background on the complete study: An earlier analysis of some 620 of the donors reported around 280 Gb of sequence data and roughly 120 million unique TCR beta sequences obtained from about 200 million T cells. Around 330 gigabases of sequencing data and about 92 million unique TCR sequences made up an early release that covered about 640 HLA-typed donors. The genetic ancestry cluster associated with self-reported Caucasian donors included around four fifths of the approximately 410 genotyped donors. The study aimed to test whether cataloging public T cell receptors could reveal signatures of past pathogen exposure. The study used immunosequencing to profile the T cell repertoires of approximately 690 subjects and linked those repertoires to cytomegalovirus serostatus. Besides the first cohort of approximately 670 subjects, a separate validation cohort made up of around 120 different subjects was used. The study combined high-throughput TCR immunosequencing, statistical association of individual TCRs with disease status, and machine learning to predict cytomegalovirus infection status. In a later analysis, previously published TCR beta repertoires from 666 donors were re-analyzed and high-resolution HLA genotyping was added so that TCR occurrence patterns could be studied. The later analysis used no new phenotypic data to find candidate immune exposures, relying instead on TCR beta sequences and their occurrence across donors. An earlier analysis of 450 to 750 of the donors used high-throughput TCR beta sequencing to judge whether each TCR beta V gene segment behaved as functional or pseudogenic. Donor age, sex, ethnicity and CMV serostatus were compiled alongside the repertoire data. A later genetic analysis used genome-wide SNP genotypes for 398 of the 666 donors, treating that subset as a discovery cohort. All discovery cohort repertoires had been generated using a single sequencing platform. HLA typing covered class I and class II loci at four-digit resolution. Typing coverage differed by locus: A, B, C, DRB1 and DQB1 were typed in roughly 629-640 donors, DQA1 in about 560, DPA1 in nearly 610, and DPB1 in roughly 470. Roughly 5 DR-DQ haplotypes were handled as single units for association and clustering, since linkage in the cohort was strong. Among a few hundred genotyped donors of the cohort, an average of approximately 250,000 unique TCR beta nucleotide sequences were sequenced per donor, roughly 18% of them non-productive. Results and caveats for the whole study, not just this receptor: In a later analysis, HLA-associated TCR beta chains were found to be more clonally expanded and to have lower generation probabilities than equally common non-associated chains. Several of the top co-occurrence clusters appeared to be linked to parvovirus B19, influenza, CMV and Epstein-Barr virus, according to a later analysis. Some IMGT-functional V segments, including TRBV6-2 and TRBV6-3, could not be distinguished by the 87-base-pair reads and were therefore excluded. Correlated functional status among segregating V segments might reflect linkage disequilibrium, but an unknown experimental factor could not be ruled out. A later genetic analysis reported fewer N-insertions in productive TCRs among donors in an Asian-associated ancestry cluster than the roughly 700-donor mean. In a later analysis, TCR association rates were found to vary across HLA loci, with the most associated TCRs seen for DRB1 alleles and the fewest for HLA-C alleles. Because HLA typing was missing for some donors at each locus, association tests included only the typed subset. A further reported finding was that TCR beta sequences accurately predicted the HLA-A and HLA-B alleles for most subjects in the first cohort. Most TCR sequences were observed very rarely across donors, whereas some public TCRs were present in many individuals. In a later analysis, 16,951 TCR beta sequences were associated with specific HLA alleles at a false discovery rate of 0.05. A later genetic analysis associated a missense DCLRE1C variant with V-gene and J-gene trimming of TCR beta chains, and an independent cohort replicated the association. In vitro tests confirmed that a few of the cytomegalovirus-associated TCR beta chains recognize cytomegalovirus antigens. In an earlier analysis of around 600 of the donors, most TCR beta V segments appeared in productive rearrangements about 87% or about 30% of the time, broadly matching IMGT annotations. According to the authors, the approach could potentially be generalized to other disease states and immunological phenotypes. Roughly uniform sequencing depth across donors was assumed in presence/absence analyses, although this assumption may not hold. The study gave a list of about 150 TCR beta chains associated with cytomegalovirus. A later analysis found that most CMV-associated TCR beta chains appeared HLA-restricted, with HLA associations seemingly driven largely by CMV exposure. When HLA alleles, especially DR and DQ, strongly co-occurred, attributing TCR associations to individual alleles was difficult. The classifier was reported to diagnose cytomegalovirus status with high specificity and sensitivity in both the original and validation cohorts. In this cohort, only TCR beta chains were sequenced, and detectable features were limited by the absence of alpha or paired-chain data. For the cohort, immune exposure information was limited to CMV serostatus. A cluster of highly shared sequence variants was judged likely to be a technical artifact of the sequencing pipeline. Because counts were too low, roughly 16 rarely observed V segments, including chromosome 9 orphons, were excluded from the earlier analysis of a few hundred of the donors.

V gives up 3 bases and J gives up 2 bases, and the segment between their germline ends measures 13 bases. Taken from cysteine to phenylalanine, the CDR3 has 15 residues. The DNA shown is the 45-base CDR3, in frame from base 1. According to the germline V gene, CDR1 reads MDHEN and CDR2 reads SYDVKM. Library preparation was by the immunoSEQ multiplex PCR assay. The multiplex PCR relied on a mix of 60 forward primers for TCR Vbeta segments and 13 reverse primers for TCR Jbeta segments. A multiplex PCR assay on genomic DNA amplified the CDR3 region of rearranged TCR beta genes. The Illumina HiSeq System was used to sequence the amplified TCR beta libraries as 87-base-pair reads. As for how the authors treated the data: In a later analysis, roughly 80 million unique TCR beta chains were counted across the roughly 610 repertoires, and around 11 million of these chains were shared by at least two donors. Raw reads were error-corrected and collapsed into unique sequences by a nearest-neighbor algorithm in which closely related sequences were merged to remove PCR and sequencing errors. To assign V, D and J gene segments, CDR3 sequences were aligned to IMGT reference sequences. Each retained sequence needed at least a six-nucleotide match to both a V gene segment and a J gene segment. A rearrangement was called productive if the CDR3 had no stop codons and remained in frame with V and J, and every other rearrangement was called non-productive. CDR3 was defined by IMGT convention, running from the second conserved V-encoded cysteine to the conserved J-encoded phenylalanine. Sequences without an unambiguous match to a single V gene segment were excluded from the earlier analysis of 587 of the donors. An earlier analysis of several hundred of the donors called V segments functional above 56.7% productive rearrangements and segregating when the between-donor standard deviation exceeded 5%. To diagnose cytomegalovirus status from the catalog of TCR beta chain sequences, a statistical classification framework was built. V and J gene assignment, in a later analysis, came from comparing TCR nucleotide sequences with IMGT/GENE-DB human TR gene sequences. The TCRdist pipeline was used in a later analysis to assign CDR3 sequences and most-parsimonious VDJ recombination scenarios. In a later analysis, each TCR beta chain was defined by its CDR3 amino acid sequence together with its V-gene family, and reads without a unique V-gene family were excluded. In a later analysis, approximately 640 highly shared, low-generation-probability nucleotide sequences were removed to address suspected cross-contamination and a sequencing artifact. In a later analysis, a clonal expansion index for each public chain was calculated from normalized within-repertoire ranks of inferred template counts. A later analysis computed generation probabilities with a VDJ recombination model fitted to out-of-frame rearrangements, and checked the results against IGoR. Hypergeometric tests were used in a later analysis to score TCR-TCR, TCR-HLA and TCR-CMV co-occurrence, with a repertoire-size bias correction applied to the TCR pairs. False discovery rates were estimated in a later analysis by permuting HLA or CMV assignments 20 times. In a later analysis, co-occurring TCRs were grouped with DBSCAN, and TCRdist sequence similarity was added when clustering was performed within HLA-allele-positive subsets. Repertoires with fewer than 30,000 or more than 120,000 public chains, plus five repertoires with anomalous nucleotide sharing, were excluded from co-occurrence clustering. TCRdb mirrors the immuneACCESS table, restricted to in-frame sequences. Some clones are absent from its copies; in checked studies, under half trace to an unresolved V gene, and the reason for the others is unknown. That table supplies the V and J calls and clone size; D and trimming were determined from the DNA. The sample table records about 120,000 clones; about four fifths of these occur just once. The leading ten clones occupy 1.6% of the sample.

Regarding this clone: Its antigen is not yet known. There are no base qualities to consult, and no much larger clone falls within one base.

The cohort was made up of approximately 700 healthy bone marrow donors. At the time of sampling, all cohort members were nominally healthy, though unrecorded immune exposures were likely present. The donor tested CMV seronegative and was one of the 352 seronegative cohort members. Each donor provided a peripheral blood sample, and peripheral blood mononuclear cells were used for TCR beta sequencing. The Qiagen DNeasy Blood Extraction Kit was used to extract genomic DNA from the blood cell samples. Material: PBMCs. The clonotype originates from a woman younger than 35 in good health and CMV-seronegative. The sequence is built from TRBV28 and TRBJ1-2; the D region possibly corresponds to TRBD1 (6 bases align). The DNA sequence reads TGTGCCAGCAGTTTGATGAACAGGGCGAACTATGGCTACACCTTC. Its coded protein is CASSLMNRANYGYTF.